A selection of T cell receptor beta chains follows, all from one sample in a study of metastatic and nonmetastatic thyroid tumors. Using MiXCR, TCRdb re-called clones from the PCR reads. The profile shows around 89,000 clones, 14% to 15% of them singletons. The sample consisted of blood. The receptors here all came from a female donor with papillary thyroid cancer or a benign thyroid nodule (not recorded which). Some clones in this sample may be carry-over from other donors' samples. Each CDR3 is given with its conserved first and last residue. A D gene is named only where the DNA matches it firmly. Only some rows state a clone size, as once, few, many or a class for expanded clones.

>-|TRBV5-5|TRBJ2-7|-
TGTGCCAGCAGCCCTGCTTACGAGCAGTACTTC
CASSPAYEQYF
>many|TRBV9|TRBJ1-5|-
TGTGCCAGCTCTATTGGGGGTGACAATCAGCCCCAGCATTTT
CASSIGGDNQPQHF
>-|TRBV9|TRBJ2-1|TRBD2
TGTGCCAGCAGCGTAGACCTAGCGGGGATCTACAATGAGCAGTCCTTC
CASSVDLAGIYNEQSF
>-|TRBV5-4|TRBJ1-2|-
TGTGCCAGCAGCTTGGGGACGTCTAACTATGGCTACACCTTC
CASSLGTSNYGYTF
>many|TRBV6-1|TRBJ2-7|TRBD1
TGTGCCAGCGCCTACGACAGGGGGCTTTACGAGCAGTACTTC
CASAYDRGLYEQYF
>many|TRBV6-1|TRBJ2-5|TRBD1
TGTGCCAGCAGTGAATCTACCGGGACAGGGCGAGAGACCCAGTACTTC
CASSESTGTGRETQYF
>few|TRBV28|TRBJ1-5|-
TGTGCCAGCAGTTACGGGACATACCTTAAATTTCAGCCACAGCATTTT
CASSYGTYLKFQPQHF
>-|TRBV28|TRBJ2-7|-
TGTGCCAGCAGTTCCGGGACCCCTGTGGAAGAGCAGTACTTC
CASSSGTPVEEQYF
>few|TRBV12-3/TRBV12-4|TRBJ2-5|-
TGTGCCAGCAGTTTAGGACGGGGGGAGACCCAGTACTTC
CASSLGRGETQYF
>many|TRBV7-9|TRBJ1-2|-
TGTGCCAGCAGTCTGGGTACCGGGAATGGCTACACCTTC
CASSLGTGNGYTF
>many|TRBV19|TRBJ1-2|-
TGTGCCAGTAGTATGTATGGCGGGGGCTACACCTTC
CASSMYGGGYTF
>many|TRBV6-1|TRBJ1-2|TRBD1
TGTGCCAGCAGCGGACAGGGGGCTAACCCTAACTATGGCTACACCTTC
CASSGQGANPNYGYTF
>-|TRBV20-1|TRBJ1-3|TRBD1
TGCAGTGCTAGATCTTTCGTGACAGGGCCTGTAAACACCATATATTTT
CSARSFVTGPVNTIYF
>many|TRBV18|TRBJ1-2|TRBD1
TGTGCCAGCTCACACCTGACGCGACAGGGGACTAACTATGGCTACACCTTC
CASSHLTRQGTNYGYTF
>many|TRBV19|TRBJ2-3|-
TGTGCCAGTAGTATGCAACGGCCGACAGGCACGCAGTATTTT
CASSMQRPTGTQYF
>-|TRBV5-1|TRBJ1-3|-
TGCGCCAGCAGCTTGGGCAACACCTGGTTGGGAAAGCAAGGAAACACCATATATTTT
CASSLGNTWLGKQGNTIYF
>many|TRBV7-9|TRBJ2-1|TRBD2
TGTGCCAGCAGCCCGTCCCGGGGGGGCGCCTACAATGAGCAGTTCTTC
CASSPSRGGAYNEQFF
>-|TRBV28|TRBJ1-2|-
TGTGCCAGCAGTATTTCAGGTAGCACCAATAACTATGGCTACACCTTC
CASSISGSTNNYGYTF
>-|TRBV11-2|TRBJ2-7|TRBD1
TGTGCCAGAAGCCCATGGGACAGGACCCGCTACGAGCAGTACTTC
CARSPWDRTRYEQYF
>-|TRBV5-4|TRBJ2-5|TRBD1
TGTGCCAGCAGCACCGGACAGGGAACCGGCGAGACCCAGTACTTC
CASSTGQGTGETQYF
>-|TRBV12-3/TRBV12-4|TRBJ1-5|TRBD1
TGTGCCAGCAAACGGACAGGGGGCAATCAGCCCCAGCATTTT
CASKRTGGNQPQHF
>many|TRBV28|TRBJ1-3|TRBD1
TGTGCCAGCAGTTACAGGGGACACACCATATATTTT
CASSYRGHTIYF
>many|TRBV6-1|TRBJ2-5|-
TGTGCCAGCAGTGAAGGATCGGGGGACGGGATCGACTCAATTTCCCAGTACTTC
CASSEGSGDGIDSISQYF
>many|TRBV4-2|TRBJ1-1|-
TGTGCCAGCAGCCAAGACCCGGATAACACTGAAGCTTTCTTT
CASSQDPDNTEAFF
>many|TRBV15|TRBJ2-3|-
TGTGCCACCTCAATGGACGACGCTACGCAGTATTTT
CATSMDDATQYF
>many|TRBV6-5|TRBJ1-4|-
TGTGCCAGCAGTTACTCGGGGGGAGCTGAAAAACTGTTTTTT
CASSYSGGAEKLFF
>few|TRBV6-1|TRBJ1-3|TRBD1
TGTGCCAGCAGGGCCGGGACAGTCTCTGGAAACACCATATATTTT
CASRAGTVSGNTIYF
>many|TRBV7-3|TRBJ1-5|-
TGTGCCAGCAGCTACACTTCCGGTCAGCCCCAGCATTTT
CASSYTSGQPQHF
>many|TRBV9|TRBJ2-3|TRBD2
TGTGCCAGCAGCGTGGGACTAGCGGGGGAGTTGCTCGAGGATACGCAGTATTTT
CASSVGLAGELLEDTQYF
>few|TRBV6-5|TRBJ2-7|TRBD1
TGTGCCAGTAGTTCCGGGACAGGTGTCACACTCTACGAGCAGTACTTC
CASSSGTGVTLYEQYF
>-|TRBV9|TRBJ2-3|-
TGTGCCAGCAGCGTAGGGGCGCGGGCAGTCACAGATACGCAGTATTTT
CASSVGARAVTDTQYF
>many|TRBV3-1|TRBJ2-1|TRBD1
TGTGCCAGCAGCCAAGAGGGACAGGGGAACAATGAGCAGTTCTTC
CASSQEGQGNNEQFF
>many|TRBV6-1|TRBJ1-5|TRBD1
TGTGCCAGCACCCATGGGGGACAGGGGGGCAATCAGCCCCAGCATTTT
CASTHGGQGGNQPQHF
>few|TRBV20-1|TRBJ1-4|-
TGCAGTGCTCCTGACAGCGCAACTAATGAAAAACTGTTTTTT
CSAPDSATNEKLFF
>few|TRBV28|TRBJ1-5|-
TGTGCCAGCAGTTTAGACCTGATTCCCGAGCCCCAGCATTTT
CASSLDLIPEPQHF
>many|TRBV6-5|TRBJ1-1|-
TGTGCCAGCAGTTACTCGAGTGCAGGCCGAACGAACACTGAAGCTTTCTTT
CASSYSSAGRTNTEAFF
>many|TRBV12-5|TRBJ2-1|-
TGTGCTAGTGGTTCTTCAGGGTCCGGTAATGAGCAGTTCTTC
CASGSSGSGNEQFF
>many|TRBV6-5|TRBJ2-7|-
TGTGCCAGCAGTTACTCAGGGGATTCCTACTACGAGCAGTACTTC
CASSYSGDSYYEQYF
>many|TRBV6-2/TRBV6-3|TRBJ1-2|TRBD1
TGTGCCAGCAGTCCCTCGGGACAGGGTCTTGGGGGCTACACCTTC
CASSPSGQGLGGYTF
>-|TRBV30|TRBJ2-4|-
TGTGCCTGGAGTGTAAAAGGGGCCCTAGCCAAAAACATTCAGTACTTC
CAWSVKGALAKNIQYF
>many|TRBV20-1|TRBJ2-7|-
TGCAGTGCATTTGCAGGCTCTTCCTACGAGCAGTACTTC
CSAFAGSSYEQYF
>-|TRBV9|TRBJ2-3|TRBD2
TGTGCCAGCAGCTACCGATCTAGCGGGGGGGAGGATACGCAGTATTTT
CASSYRSSGGEDTQYF
>many|TRBV6-2/TRBV6-3|TRBJ2-3|TRBD2
TGTGCCAGCAGTTCCCACGGTGGTGCGGGACTAGCTATAGCAGATACGCAGTATTTT
CASSSHGGAGLAIADTQYF
>few|TRBV24-1|TRBJ2-7|TRBD1
TGTGCCACCAGTGATTCAGGACAGGAATACGAGCAGTACTTC
CATSDSGQEYEQYF
>many|TRBV5-1|TRBJ1-3|-
TGCGCCAGCAGCTTGGGGGCTATCGTCTCTGGAAACACCATATATTTT
CASSLGAIVSGNTIYF
>-|TRBV5-1|TRBJ2-5|-
TGCGCCAACAGCTTGATCGGGAAGGAGACCCAGTACTTC
CANSLIGKETQYF
>many|TRBV28|TRBJ1-2|-
TGTGCCAGCAGTTTATGGGACACTACTAACTATGGCTACACCTTC
CASSLWDTTNYGYTF
>many|TRBV29-1|TRBJ1-2|TRBD1
TGCAGCGTTGAAAGGGACAGCTATGGCTACACCTTC
CSVERDSYGYTF
>many|TRBV6-2/TRBV6-3|TRBJ2-7|TRBD2
TGTGCCAGCACTAAAGCCGGACTAGCGGGGGCCACCTCCTACGAGCAGTACTTC
CASTKAGLAGATSYEQYF
>many|TRBV30|TRBJ1-1|-
TGTGCCTGGGATACATCGAACACTGAAGCTTTCTTT
CAWDTSNTEAFF